The rows below give T cell receptor beta chains drawn from one sample of a study of blood T cell repertoires in COVID-19. The table came from immunoSEQ multiplex PCR; TCRdb's copy has only in-frame clones and leaves some out. The data hold 55,000 to 60,000 clones, with 70% to 90% observed a single time. The sequenced sample consisted of peripheral blood. The receptors here all came from a man aged 40-50 years with active COVID-19. Both conserved end residues are trimmed from each CDR3. Only part of the rows carry a size: once, few, many, or a class if the clone is expanded.

NA | TRBJ2-7 | TRBV6-5 | ASSYGETTHEDEQY
NA | TRBJ1-1 | TRBV13 | ASSLFEGVEAF
NA | TRBJ1-5 | TRBV28 | ASSLEANLGYQPQH
NA | TRBJ2-1 | TRBV24-1 | ATSDWGGNEQF
NA | TRBJ1-2 | TRBV7-8 | ASSFLTGDGYT
NA | TRBJ2-1 | TRBV27 | ASNDRNKQF
NA | TRBJ2-7 | TRBV4-1 | ASSQDSGVEQY
NA | TRBJ2-3 | TRBV5-4 | ASSLGFSTDTQY
NA | TRBJ2-7 | TRBV19 | ASTQGQGVSYEQY
once | TRBJ2-1 | TRBV6-1 | ASSEEGTGGNEQF
NA | TRBJ2-2 | TRBV19 | ASSTVAGPNTGELF
NA | TRBJ2-1 | TRBV9 | ASSVARLAGGPDEQF
NA | TRBJ1-1 | TRBV6-4 | ASRPLGDSNTEAF
few | TRBJ1-1 | TRBV5-1 | ASSLGDRVGEAF
few | TRBJ2-7 | TRBV7-9 | ASSLAGGASSYEQY
NA | TRBJ2-7 | TRBV19 | ASTWGSGYEQY
NA | TRBJ2-1 | TRBV13 | ASTSGTSGWNEQF
NA | TRBJ2-5 | TRBV7-2 | ASSLFGSDQETQY
NA | TRBJ2-2 | TRBV6-5 | ASTLGTGVHGELF
once | TRBJ1-3 | TRBV5-1 | ASTPYGVYPGDGNTIY
NA | TRBJ2-7 | TRBV7-9 | ASSLWGQGRDEQY
NA | TRBJ1-4 | TRBV11-2 | ASSLGVGEEKLF
NA | TRBJ2-7 | TRBV7-3 | ASSLGVPADGSEQY
NA | TRBJ1-3 | TRBV30 | AWSITGVGNTIY
few | TRBJ2-7 | TRBV4-1 | ASSDRLASSYEQY
NA | TRBJ2-3 | TRBV5-1 | ASRQDRIDTQY
NA | TRBJ2-3 | TRBV7-2 | ASSSLAGEGYTQY
few | TRBJ2-7 | TRBV19 | ASSYGREVYEQY
NA | TRBJ2-1 | TRBV19 | ASSRLATEQF
NA | TRBJ1-2 | TRBV7-9 | ASTLTGGYGYT
once | TRBJ2-7 | TRBV28 | ASSVRGRSHEQY
once | TRBJ1-2 | TRBV12-3/TRBV12-4 | ASAPGMNYGYT
NA | TRBJ2-1 | TRBV11-2 | ASSPEVAVNSYNEQF
NA | TRBJ2-7 | TRBV6-1 | ASSEGPQGYEQY
NA | TRBJ2-2 | TRBV28 | AGREITGELF
NA | TRBJ1-2 | TRBV9 | ASSVGADLYGYT
NA | TRBJ2-3 | TRBV28 | ASSSKLSGRITDTQY
NA | TRBJ1-2 | TRBV5-8 | ASIYRGRGYT
NA | TRBJ1-5 | TRBV19 | ASSIGTGSQPQH
once | TRBJ2-7 | TRBV5-8 | ASSPGTSGVPYEQY
few | TRBJ1-6 | TRBV5-4 | ASSILTGSYNSPLH
NA | TRBJ1-1 | TRBV5-4 | ASSPPDTEAF
few | TRBJ2-1 | TRBV29-1 | SVESGGPNYNEQF
NA | TRBJ2-2 | TRBV4-1 | ASSQDQVSGELF
NA | TRBJ2-7 | TRBV6-5 | ASSYSGTGSYEQY
NA | TRBJ1-1 | TRBV7-9 | ASSPRAQGNTEAF
NA | TRBJ2-1 | TRBV9 | ASSARLAGLYNEQF
NA | TRBJ2-1 | TRBV11-2 | ASSATSGVSSYNEQF
NA | TRBJ2-7 | TRBV14 | ASSTGYYEQY
NA | TRBJ2-1 | TRBV5-1 | ASSGMGASSYNEQF
few | TRBJ2-7 | TRBV11-1 | ASSLTSGHAYEQY
once | TRBJ2-6 | TRBV5-4 | ASSPGSGVHSGANVLT
NA | TRBJ2-1 | TRBV5-1 | ASSTSGTYNEQF
NA | TRBJ1-3 | TRBV24-1 | ATSDLGQSSGNTIY
NA | TRBJ2-5 | TRBV19 | ASSTSGQGGKTQY